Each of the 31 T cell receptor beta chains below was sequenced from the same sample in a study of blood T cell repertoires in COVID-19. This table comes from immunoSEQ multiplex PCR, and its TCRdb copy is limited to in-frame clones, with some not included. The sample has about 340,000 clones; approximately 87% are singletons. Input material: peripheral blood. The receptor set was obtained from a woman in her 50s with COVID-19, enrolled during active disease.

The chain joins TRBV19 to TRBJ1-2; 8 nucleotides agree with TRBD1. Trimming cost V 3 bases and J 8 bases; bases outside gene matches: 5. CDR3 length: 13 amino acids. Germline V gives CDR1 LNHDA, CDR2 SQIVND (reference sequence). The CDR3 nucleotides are TGTGCCAGTAGTATTGGACAGGGCGGAGGCTACACCTTC. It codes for CASSIGQGGGYTF.

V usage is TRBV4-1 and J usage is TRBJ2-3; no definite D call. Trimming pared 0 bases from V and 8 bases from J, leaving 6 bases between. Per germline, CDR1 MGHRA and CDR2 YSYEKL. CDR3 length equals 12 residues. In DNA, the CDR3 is TGCGCCAGCAGCCAAGATGCGAGTACGCAGTATTTT. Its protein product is CASSQDASTQYF.

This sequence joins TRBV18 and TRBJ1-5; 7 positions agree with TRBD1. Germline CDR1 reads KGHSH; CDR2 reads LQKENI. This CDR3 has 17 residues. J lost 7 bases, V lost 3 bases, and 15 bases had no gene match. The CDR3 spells CASSPRRAPGGEQPQHF. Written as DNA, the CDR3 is TGTGCCAGCTCACCTCGACGCGCCCCAGGGGGTGAGCAGCCCCAGCATTTT. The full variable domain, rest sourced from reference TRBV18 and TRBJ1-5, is NAGVMQNPRHLVRRRGQEARLRCSPMKGHSHVYWYRQLPEEGLKFMVYLQKENIIDESGMPKERFSAEFPKEGPSILRIQQVVRGDSAAYFCASSPRRAPGGEQPQHFGDGTRLSIL.

The CDR3 region is CASMAFIKNIQYF. The CDR3 nucleotides read TGTGCCAGCATGGCTTTCATAAAAAACATTCAGTACTTC. The rearrangement links TRBV6-5 to TRBJ2-4; D gene uncertain. Trimming left V 7 bases short and J 4 bases short, with 11 bases between. The germline V gene has CDR1 MNHEY and CDR2 SVGAGI. The CDR3 contains 13 residues.

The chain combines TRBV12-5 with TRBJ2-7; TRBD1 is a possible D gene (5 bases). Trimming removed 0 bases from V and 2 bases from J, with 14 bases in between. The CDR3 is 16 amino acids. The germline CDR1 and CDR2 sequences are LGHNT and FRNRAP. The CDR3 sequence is CASGLVLSSRAYEQYF. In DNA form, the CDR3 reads TGTGCTAGTGGTTTGGTCCTATCATCCAGGGCCTACGAGCAGTACTTC. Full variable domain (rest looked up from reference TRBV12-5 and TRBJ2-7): DARVTQTPRHKVTEMGQEVTMRCQPILGHNTVFWYRQTMMQGLELLAYFRNRAPLDDSGMPKDRFSAEMPDATLATLKIQPSEPRDSAVYFCASGLVLSSRAYEQYFGPGTRLTVT.

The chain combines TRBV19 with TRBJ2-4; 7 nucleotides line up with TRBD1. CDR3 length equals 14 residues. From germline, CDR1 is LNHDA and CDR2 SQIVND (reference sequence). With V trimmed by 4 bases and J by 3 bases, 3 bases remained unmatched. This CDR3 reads CASSRQGGKNIQYF. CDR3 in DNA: TGTGCCAGTAGTAGACAGGGTGGCAAAAACATTCAGTACTTC.

In nucleotides, the CDR3 is TGTGCCAGCAGCTTCGGGACAGCTGGAAACACCATATATTTT. Translated: CASSFGTAGNTIYF. The rearrangement links TRBV7-2 to TRBJ1-3; 7 bases map to TRBD1. The V and J ends lost 3 bases and 2 bases, in that order; junction bases with no gene match: 1. Looked up from germline, CDR1 is SGHTA and CDR2 is FQGNSA. The CDR3 sequence is 14 residues long.

CDR3 DNA sequence: TGTGCCAGCTCACCACCGGGACTCAGGGGGACTGAAGCTTTCTTT. Translated, it gives CASSPPGLRGTEAFF. This chain connects TRBV18 to TRBJ1-1, with 7 nucleotides matching TRBD1. The CDR3 length is 15 residues. The ends lost 0 bases at V and 5 bases at J; junction bases unmatched: 6. Germline V lookup: CDR1 KGHSH, CDR2 LQKENI.

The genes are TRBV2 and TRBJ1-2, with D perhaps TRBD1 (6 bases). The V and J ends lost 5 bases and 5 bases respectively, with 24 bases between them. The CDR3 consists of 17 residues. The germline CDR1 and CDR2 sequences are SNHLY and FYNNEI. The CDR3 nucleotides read TGTGCCAGCAGTCAACAGGGTTTTGGGGCAGGATGGTATGGCTACACCTTC. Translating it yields CASSQQGFGAGWYGYTF.

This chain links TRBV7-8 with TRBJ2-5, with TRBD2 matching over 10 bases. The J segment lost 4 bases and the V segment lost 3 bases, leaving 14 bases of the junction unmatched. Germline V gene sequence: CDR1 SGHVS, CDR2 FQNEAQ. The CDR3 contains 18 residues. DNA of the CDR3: TGTGCCAGCAGCTTTTTTGTTAAAACCGGGACTAGCGCAGAGACCCAGTACTTC. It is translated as CASSFFVKTGTSAETQYF.

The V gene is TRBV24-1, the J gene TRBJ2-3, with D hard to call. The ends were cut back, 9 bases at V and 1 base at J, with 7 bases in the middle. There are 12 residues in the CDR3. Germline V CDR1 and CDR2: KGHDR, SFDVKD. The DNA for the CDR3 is TGTGCCACCTCCCCAGGCACAGATACGCAGTATTTT. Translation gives CATSPGTDTQYF.

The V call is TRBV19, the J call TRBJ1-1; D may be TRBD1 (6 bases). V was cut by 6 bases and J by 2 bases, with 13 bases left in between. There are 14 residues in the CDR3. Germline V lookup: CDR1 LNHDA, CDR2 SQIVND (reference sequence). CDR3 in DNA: TGTGCCAGTAGAGCCGGGACACTTAACACTGAAGCTTTCTTT. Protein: CASRAGTLNTEAFF.

DNA for the CDR3: TGTGCCAGCAGCCAAGACGGGATCGCACTGGAGACCCAGTACTTC. The encoded protein is CASSQDGIALETQYF. V and J are TRBV3-1 (or the pseudogene TRBV3-2) and TRBJ2-5; maybe TRBD2 (5 bases). Trimming removed 0 bases at V and 5 bases at J, with 13 bases between. Germline CDR1 LGHDT, CDR2 YNNKEL (reference sequence). The CDR3 has 15 amino acids.

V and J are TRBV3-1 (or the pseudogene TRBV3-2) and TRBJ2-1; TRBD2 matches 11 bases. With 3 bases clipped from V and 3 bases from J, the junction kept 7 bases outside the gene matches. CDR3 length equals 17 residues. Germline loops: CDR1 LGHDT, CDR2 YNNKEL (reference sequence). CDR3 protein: CASSQFTSGSFYNEQFF. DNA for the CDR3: TGTGCCAGCAGCCAGTTCACTAGCGGGAGCTTCTACAATGAGCAGTTCTTC.

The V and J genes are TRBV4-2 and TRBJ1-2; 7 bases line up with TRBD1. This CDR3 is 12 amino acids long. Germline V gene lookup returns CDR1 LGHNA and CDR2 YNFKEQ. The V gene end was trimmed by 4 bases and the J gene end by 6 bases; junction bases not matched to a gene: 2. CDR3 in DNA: TGTGCCAGCAGCCCGGGACAGCATGGCTACACCTTC. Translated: CASSPGQHGYTF.

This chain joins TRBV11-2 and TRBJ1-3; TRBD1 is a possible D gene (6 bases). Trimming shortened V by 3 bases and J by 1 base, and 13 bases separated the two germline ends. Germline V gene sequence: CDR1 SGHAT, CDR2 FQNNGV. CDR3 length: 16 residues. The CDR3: CASSFGQGLSGNTIYF. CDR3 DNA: TGTGCCAGCAGCTTTGGGCAGGGGCTTTCTGGAAACACCATATATTTT.

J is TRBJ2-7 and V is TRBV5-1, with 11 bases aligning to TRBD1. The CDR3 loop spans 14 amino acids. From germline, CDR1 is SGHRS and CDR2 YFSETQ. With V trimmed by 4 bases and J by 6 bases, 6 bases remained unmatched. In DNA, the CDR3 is TGCGCCAGCAGCCTCTGGACAGGGGGCGGCGAGCAGTACTTC. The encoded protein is CASSLWTGGGEQYF.

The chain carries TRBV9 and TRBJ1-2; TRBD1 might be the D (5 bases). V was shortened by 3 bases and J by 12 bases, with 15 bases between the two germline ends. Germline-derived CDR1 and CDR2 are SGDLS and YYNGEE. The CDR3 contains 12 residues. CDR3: CASSADSFFHTF. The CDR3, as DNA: TGTGCCAGCAGCGCAGACAGTTTTTTCCACACCTTC.

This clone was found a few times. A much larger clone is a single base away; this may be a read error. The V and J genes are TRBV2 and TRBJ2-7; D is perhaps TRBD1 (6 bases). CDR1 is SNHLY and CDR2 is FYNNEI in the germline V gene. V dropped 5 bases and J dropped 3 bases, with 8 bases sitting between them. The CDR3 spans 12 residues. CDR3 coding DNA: TGTGCCAGCAGTTTACAGGGCTACGAGCAGTACTTC. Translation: CASSLQGYEQYF.

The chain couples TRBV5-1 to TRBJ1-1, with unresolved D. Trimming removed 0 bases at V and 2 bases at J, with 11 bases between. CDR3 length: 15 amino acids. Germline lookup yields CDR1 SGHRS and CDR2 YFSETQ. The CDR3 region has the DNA TGCGCCAGCAGCTTGGTTTCCCCAGAAAACACTGAAGCTTTCTTT. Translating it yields CASSLVSPENTEAFF.

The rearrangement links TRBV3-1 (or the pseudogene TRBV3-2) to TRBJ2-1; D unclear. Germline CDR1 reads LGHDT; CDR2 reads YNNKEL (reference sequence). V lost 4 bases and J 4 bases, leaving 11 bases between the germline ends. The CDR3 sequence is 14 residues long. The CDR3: CASSRPDVYNEQFF. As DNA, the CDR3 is TGTGCCAGCAGCCGTCCAGATGTTTACAATGAGCAGTTCTTC.

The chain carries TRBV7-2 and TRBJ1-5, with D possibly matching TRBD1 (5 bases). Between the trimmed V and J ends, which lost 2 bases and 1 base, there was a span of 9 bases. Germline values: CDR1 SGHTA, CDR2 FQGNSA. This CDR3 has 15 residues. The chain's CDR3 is CASSLTRQSNQPQHF. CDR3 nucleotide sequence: TGTGCCAGCAGCTTAACCCGACAGAGCAATCAGCCCCAGCATTTT.

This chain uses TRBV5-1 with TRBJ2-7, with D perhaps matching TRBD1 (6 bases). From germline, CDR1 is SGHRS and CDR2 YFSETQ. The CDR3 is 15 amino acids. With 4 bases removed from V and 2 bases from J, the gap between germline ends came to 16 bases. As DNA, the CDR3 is TGCGCCAGCAGCCAGGGGCGTCCGTACCCCTACGAGCAGTACTTC. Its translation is CASSQGRPYPYEQYF. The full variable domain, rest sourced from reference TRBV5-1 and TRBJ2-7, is KAGVTQTPRYLIKTRGQQVTLSCSPISGHRSVSWYQQTPGQGLQFLFEYFSETQRNKGNFPGRFSGRQFSNSRSEMNVSTLELGDSALYLCASSQGRPYPYEQYFGPGTRLTVT.

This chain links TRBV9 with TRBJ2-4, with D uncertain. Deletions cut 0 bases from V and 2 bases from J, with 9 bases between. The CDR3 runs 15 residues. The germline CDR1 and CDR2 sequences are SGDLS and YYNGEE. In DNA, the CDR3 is TGTGCCAGCAGCGTAGGGCTAGGTACCAAAAACATTCAGTACTTC. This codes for CASSVGLGTKNIQYF.

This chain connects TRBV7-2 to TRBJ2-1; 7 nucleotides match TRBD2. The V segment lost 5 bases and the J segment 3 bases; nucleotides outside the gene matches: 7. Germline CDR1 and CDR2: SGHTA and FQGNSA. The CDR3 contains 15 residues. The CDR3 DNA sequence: TGTGCCAGCAGCCAAGGACTAGTGGTCTACAATGAGCAGTTCTTC. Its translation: CASSQGLVVYNEQFF.

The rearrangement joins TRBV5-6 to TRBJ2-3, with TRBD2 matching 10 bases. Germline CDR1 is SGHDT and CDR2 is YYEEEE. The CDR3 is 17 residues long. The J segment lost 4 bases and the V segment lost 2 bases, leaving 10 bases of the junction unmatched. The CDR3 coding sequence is TGTGCCAGCAGCTTTTCGGGACTAGCGCTACGACCAGATACGCAGTATTTT. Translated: CASSFSGLALRPDTQYF. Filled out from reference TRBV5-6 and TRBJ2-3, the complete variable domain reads DAGVTQSPTHLIKTRGQQVTLRCSPKSGHDTVSWYQQALGQGPQFIFQYYEEEERQRGNFPDRFSGHQFPNYSSELNVNALLLGDSALYLCASSFSGLALRPDTQYFGPGTRLTVL.

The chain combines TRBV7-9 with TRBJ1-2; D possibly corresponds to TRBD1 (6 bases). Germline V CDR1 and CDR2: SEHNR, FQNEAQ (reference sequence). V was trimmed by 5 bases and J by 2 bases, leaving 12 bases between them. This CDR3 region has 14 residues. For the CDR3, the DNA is TGTGCCAGCAGCCACGGACAGAACAACTATGGCTACACCTTC. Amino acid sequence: CASSHGQNNYGYTF.

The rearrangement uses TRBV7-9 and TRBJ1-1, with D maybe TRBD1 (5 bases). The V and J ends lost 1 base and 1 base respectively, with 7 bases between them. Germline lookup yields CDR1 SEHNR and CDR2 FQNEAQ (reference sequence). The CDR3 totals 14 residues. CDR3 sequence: CASSLGQTNTEAFF. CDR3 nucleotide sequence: TGTGCCAGCAGCTTAGGACAGACGAACACTGAAGCTTTCTTT. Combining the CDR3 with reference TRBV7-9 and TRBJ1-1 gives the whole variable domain DTGVSQNPRHKITKRGQNVTFRCDPISEHNRLYWYRQTLGQGPEFLTYFQNEAQLEKSRLLSDRFSAERPKGSFSTLEIQRTEQGDSAMYLCASSLGQTNTEAFFGQGTRLTVV.

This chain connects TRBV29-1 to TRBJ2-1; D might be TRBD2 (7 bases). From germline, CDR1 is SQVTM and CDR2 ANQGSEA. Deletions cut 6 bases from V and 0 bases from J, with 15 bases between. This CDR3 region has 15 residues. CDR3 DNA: TGCAGCGTGGGGGGGGCTAGCGACTCCTACAATGAGCAGTTCTTC. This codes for CSVGGASDSYNEQFF.

This CDR3 is CASSSDSQETQYF. The CDR3 DNA follows: TGTGCCAGCAGTTCGGACAGCCAAGAGACCCAGTACTTC. This chain connects TRBV2 to TRBJ2-5; a weak D match, TRBD1 (6 bases). Germline-derived CDR1 and CDR2 are SNHLY and FYNNEI. The ends were cut back, 5 bases at V and 1 base at J, with 8 bases in the middle. This CDR3 is 13 amino acids long.

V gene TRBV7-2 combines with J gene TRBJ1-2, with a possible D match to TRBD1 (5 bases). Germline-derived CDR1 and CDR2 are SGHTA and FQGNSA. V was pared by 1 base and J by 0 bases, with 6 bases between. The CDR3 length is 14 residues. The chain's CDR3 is CASSLEGTNYGYTF. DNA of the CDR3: TGTGCCAGCAGCTTAGAGGGGACTAACTATGGCTACACCTTC.